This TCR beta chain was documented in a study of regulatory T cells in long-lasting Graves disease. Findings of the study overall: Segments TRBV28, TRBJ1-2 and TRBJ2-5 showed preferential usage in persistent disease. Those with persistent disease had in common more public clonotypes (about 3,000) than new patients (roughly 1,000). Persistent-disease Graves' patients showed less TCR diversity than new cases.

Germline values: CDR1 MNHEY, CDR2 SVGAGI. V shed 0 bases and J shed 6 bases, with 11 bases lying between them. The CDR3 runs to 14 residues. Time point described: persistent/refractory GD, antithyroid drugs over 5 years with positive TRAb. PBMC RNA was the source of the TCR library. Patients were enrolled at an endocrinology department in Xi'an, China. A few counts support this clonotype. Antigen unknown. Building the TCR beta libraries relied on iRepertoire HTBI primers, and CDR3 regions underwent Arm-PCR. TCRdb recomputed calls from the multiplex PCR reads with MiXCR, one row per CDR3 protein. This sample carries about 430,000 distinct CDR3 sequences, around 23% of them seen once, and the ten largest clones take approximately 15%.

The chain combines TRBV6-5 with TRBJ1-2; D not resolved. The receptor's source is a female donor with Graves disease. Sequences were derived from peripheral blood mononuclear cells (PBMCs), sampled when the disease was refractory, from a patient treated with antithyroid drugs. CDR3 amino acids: CASSYSGGSNGYTF. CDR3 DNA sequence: TGTGCCAGCAGTTACTCGGGAGGGAGTAATGGCTACACCTTC.